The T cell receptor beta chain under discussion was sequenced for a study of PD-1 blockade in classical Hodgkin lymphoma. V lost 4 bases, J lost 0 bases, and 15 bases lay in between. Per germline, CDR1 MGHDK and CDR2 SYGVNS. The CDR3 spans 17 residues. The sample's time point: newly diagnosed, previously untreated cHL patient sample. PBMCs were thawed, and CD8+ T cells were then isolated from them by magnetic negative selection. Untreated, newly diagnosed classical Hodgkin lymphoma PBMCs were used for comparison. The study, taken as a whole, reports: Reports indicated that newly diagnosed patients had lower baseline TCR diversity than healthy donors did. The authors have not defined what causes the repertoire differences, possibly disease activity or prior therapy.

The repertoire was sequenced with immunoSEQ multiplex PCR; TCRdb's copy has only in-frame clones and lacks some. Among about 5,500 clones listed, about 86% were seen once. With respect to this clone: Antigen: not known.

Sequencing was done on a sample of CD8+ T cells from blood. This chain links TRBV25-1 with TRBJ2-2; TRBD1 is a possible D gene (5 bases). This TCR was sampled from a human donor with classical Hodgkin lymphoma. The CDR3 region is CASSGIPGHPNTGELFF. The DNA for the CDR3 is TGTGCCAGCAGTGGAATACCTGGACATCCGAACACCGGGGAGCTGTTTTTT. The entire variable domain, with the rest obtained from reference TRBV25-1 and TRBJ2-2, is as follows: EADIYQTPRYLVIGTGKKITLECSQTMGHDKMYWYQQDPGMELHLIHYSYGVNSTEKGDLSSESTVSRIRTEHFPLTLESARPSHTSQYLCASSGIPGHPNTGELFFGEGSRLTVL.